Following are 32 T cell receptor beta chains from one sample sequenced in a study of T cell responses to AZD1222 COVID-19 vaccine. Profiled with immunoSEQ multiplex PCR; TCRdb holds only in-frame clones, not every one. The sample consists of about 190,000 clones, just over 90% of them appearing once. Sequencing used peripheral blood, obtained on day 0 of AZD1222 vaccination. Receptor source: an adult in good health.

With regard to this clone: This sample also contains other DNA sequences that code for the same CDR3. This chain uses TRBV7-2 with TRBJ2-5; D not resolved. In germline, CDR1 is SGHTA, CDR2 FQGNSA. The CDR3 spans 12 residues. V shed 0 bases and J shed 5 bases, with 4 bases lying between them. CDR3 coding DNA: TGTGCCAGCAGCTTAGCGAGGGAGACCCAGTACTTC. The encoded protein is CASSLARETQYF.

The genes are TRBV5-4 and TRBJ1-1; D is ambiguous. CDR1 SGHNT and CDR2 YYREEE come from the germline V gene (reference sequence). The CDR3 is made up of 16 amino acids. V lost 0 bases to trimming and J lost 1 base, with 13 bases between them. The CDR3 here is CASSLDLFKGNTEAFF. As DNA, the CDR3 is TGTGCCAGCAGCTTGGACCTTTTTAAGGGGAACACTGAAGCTTTCTTT.

J is TRBJ2-1 and V is TRBV15; D tentatively fits TRBD1 or TRBD2 (7 bases each). Germline lookup yields CDR1 LNHNV and CDR2 YYDKDF (reference sequence). V lost 0 bases, J lost 1 base, and 19 bases lay in between. This CDR3 comprises 19 residues. The CDR3, as DNA: TGTGCCACCAGCAGAGATCGGGGGGCAGGGGGTTCTTCCTACAATGAGCAGTTCTTC. Its protein is CATSRDRGAGGSSYNEQFF.

This chain links TRBV28 with TRBJ1-5; 9 positions agree with TRBD1. Germline assignment: CDR1 MDHEN and CDR2 SYDVKM. Germline trimming cut 5 bases from V and 7 bases from J; bases unmatched to any gene: 12. This CDR3 is built from 16 residues. The chain's CDR3 is CASSGTGKSPDQPQHF. The CDR3 nucleotides read TGTGCCAGCAGTGGGACAGGGAAGTCTCCCGACCAGCCCCAGCATTTT.

The V gene is TRBV4-1, the J gene TRBJ2-5; a possible D gene is TRBD2 (5 bases). CDR3 length equals 15 residues. The V end was cut by 1 base, the J end by 2 bases, with 11 bases between. Germline CDR1 and CDR2: MGHRA and YSYEKL. The CDR3 bases are TGCGCCAGCAGCCAAGCCGGGATAGGGCAAGAGACCCAGTACTTC. Translating gives CASSQAGIGQETQYF.

V is TRBV6-6 and J is TRBJ1-6; TRBD1 might be the D (6 bases). With 6 bases removed from V and 7 bases from J, the gap between germline ends came to 13 bases. Germline CDR1 and CDR2: MNHNY and SVGAGI (reference sequence). The CDR3 is made up of 14 amino acids. Here the CDR3 reads CASSSGGQNSPLHF. The CDR3 coding sequence is TGTGCCAGCAGCTCGGGCGGACAGAATTCACCCCTCCACTTT.

The chain links TRBV9 to TRBJ1-2; no clear D. Between the trimmed V and J ends, which lost 4 bases and 8 bases, there was a span of 18 bases. The germline V gene has CDR1 SGDLS and CDR2 YYNGEE. The CDR3 is made up of 14 amino acids. The CDR3 nucleotides are TGTGCCAGCAGCCCGGAGCAGCCGGGATACGGCTACACCTTC. Translating gives CASSPEQPGYGYTF.

The chain is built from TRBV21-1 and TRBJ1-4. TRBV21-1 represents a pseudogene. This CDR3 has 17 amino acids. CDR3 sequence: CASSREEGTAHNEKLFF. Here the CDR3 DNA reads TGTGCCAGCAGCAGGGAAGAGGGGACGGCCCATAATGAAAAACTGTTTTTT.

V usage is TRBV10-3 and J usage is TRBJ2-7, with 12 bases matching TRBD2. The trim removed 5 bases at V and 4 bases at J, leaving 6 bases unmatched. The CDR3 covers 15 residues. Germline CDR1 and CDR2: ENHRY and SYGVKD. The CDR3 loop reads CAISSKGTSGYEQYF. In DNA, the CDR3 is TGTGCCATCAGTAGTAAGGGGACTAGCGGGTACGAGCAGTACTTC.

The chain uses TRBV19 and TRBJ2-1, with 9 bases lining up with TRBD2. Trimming cost V 5 bases and J 2 bases; bases outside gene matches: 7. The CDR3 has 16 residues. Germline CDR1 and CDR2: LNHDA and SQIVND (reference sequence). CDR3 protein: CASSPSGTSPYNEQFF. Here the CDR3 DNA reads TGTGCCAGTAGTCCCTCCGGGACTAGCCCCTACAATGAGCAGTTCTTC.

This sequence joins TRBV28 and TRBJ2-7; D perhaps matches TRBD2 (5 bases). CDR3 length: 12 residues. V lost 6 bases and J 6 bases, leaving 12 bases between the germline ends. CDR1 is MDHEN, CDR2 SYDVKM, per germline. The CDR3 nucleotides read TGTGCCAGCAGGACGGTAGGAGGCGAGCAGTACTTC. Protein: CASRTVGGEQYF.

The V and J genes are TRBV9 and TRBJ2-3; D ambiguous. The CDR3 spans 12 residues. Germline values: CDR1 SGDLS, CDR2 YYNGEE. The V end lost 3 bases, the J end lost 2 bases, and 4 bases lay between the germline ends. CDR3 sequence: CASSAFTDTQYF. The CDR3 DNA follows: TGTGCCAGCAGCGCGTTCACAGATACGCAGTATTTT. The full variable domain, in which reference TRBV9 and TRBJ2-3 provide the parts outside the CDR3, is DSGVTQTPKHLITATGQRVTLRCSPRSGDLSVYWYQQSLDQGLQFLIQYYNGEERAKGNILERFSAQQFPDLHSELNLSSLELGDSALYFCASSAFTDTQYFGPGTRLTVL.

The gene calls are TRBV3-1 (or the pseudogene TRBV3-2) and TRBJ1-1; D gene ambiguous. V was pared by 0 bases and J by 2 bases, with 7 bases between. CDR1 is LGHDT, CDR2 YNNKEL, per germline (reference sequence). The CDR3 runs 14 residues. In DNA form, the CDR3 reads TGTGCCAGCAGCCAAGAAACCAGAAACACTGAAGCTTTCTTT. This translates into CASSQETRNTEAFF.

The rearrangement uses TRBV29-1 and TRBJ2-1; tentatively, D is TRBD2 (5 bases). Between the trimmed V and J ends, which lost 7 bases and 10 bases, there was a span of 17 bases. The CDR3 totals 12 residues. Germline CDR1 SQVTM, CDR2 ANQGSEA. CDR3 DNA: TGCAGCGGACGATTGGGAGAACGCGAGCAGTTCTTC. This translates into CSGRLGEREQFF.

This chain uses TRBV2 with TRBJ2-2, with 14 bases identical to TRBD2. Germline loops: CDR1 SNHLY, CDR2 FYNNEI. V shed 6 bases, J shed 1 base, and the junction held 7 bases outside the gene matches. The CDR3 runs to 18 residues. CDR3 residues: CASRDGTSGRGNTGELFF. Here the CDR3 DNA reads TGTGCCAGCAGGGACGGGACTAGCGGGAGAGGGAACACCGGGGAGCTGTTTTTT. Drawing the rest from reference TRBV2 and TRBJ2-2, the complete variable domain is EPEVTQTPSHQVTQMGQEVILRCVPISNHLYFYWYRQILGQKVEFLVSFYNNEISEKSEIFDDQFSVERPDGSNFTLKIRSTKLEDSAMYFCASRDGTSGRGNTGELFFGEGSRLTVL.

The chain employs TRBV2 and TRBJ2-7, with D tentatively TRBD1 (5 bases). Trimming took 5 bases from V and 6 from J, leaving 20 bases between them. This CDR3 comprises 15 residues. CDR1 is SNHLY and CDR2 is FYNNEI in the germline V gene. CDR3 sequence (DNA): TGTGCCAGCAGTTTTTGGGGCATAAAGATTGGCGAGCAGTACTTC. Its translation: CASSFWGIKIGEQYF.

The DNA for the CDR3 is TGTGCCAGCAGCTTAGGAGGACAGGGGTTGGGGAACACTGAAGCTTTCTTT. Amino acids: CASSLGGQGLGNTEAFF. The chain carries TRBV7-9 and TRBJ1-1; 9 bases line up with TRBD1. Germline V gene data show CDR1 as SEHNR and CDR2 as FQNEAQ (reference sequence). Trimming removed 1 base from V and 1 base from J; junction bases left unmatched: 7. The CDR3 consists of 17 residues. The variable domain in full, with the rest retrieved from reference TRBV7-9 and TRBJ1-1, is DTGVSQNPRHKITKRGQNVTFRCDPISEHNRLYWYRQTLGQGPEFLTYFQNEAQLEKSRLLSDRFSAERPKGSFSTLEIQRTEQGDSAMYLCASSLGGQGLGNTEAFFGQGTRLTVV.

The genes are TRBV28 and TRBJ1-3, with 7 bases fitting TRBD1. Losses at the gene ends were 5 bases for V and 0 bases for J; bases not matched to a gene: 4. This CDR3 has 15 residues. CDR1 and CDR2 from the germline V gene are MDHEN and SYDVKM. The CDR3: CASSRDRVSGNTIYF. The CDR3 DNA is TGTGCCAGCAGTCGGGACAGAGTCTCTGGAAACACCATATATTTT.

The genes are TRBV6-5 and TRBJ2-7, with D perhaps matching TRBD1 (5 bases). This CDR3 comprises 13 residues. V was pared by 5 bases and J by 3 bases, with 11 bases between. Germline lookup yields CDR1 MNHEY and CDR2 SVGAGI. The DNA of the CDR3 is TGTGCCAGCAGTCAGGGTAGTATCTACGAGCAGTACTTC. Its protein product is CASSQGSIYEQYF.

V usage is TRBV25-1 and J usage is TRBJ2-2; perhaps TRBD2 as D (6 bases). The CDR3 loop spans 17 amino acids. V lost 4 bases and J lost 6, with 21 bases in between. The V gene's germline CDR1 is MGHDK and CDR2 SYGVNS. The CDR3, as DNA: TGTGCCAGCAGTGGTGGGGCGGGACGTCCTTGGTCCGGGGAGCTGTTTTTT. Its translation: CASSGGAGRPWSGELFF.

V gene TRBV28 combines with J gene TRBJ1-5; D is perhaps TRBD1 (6 bases). The V gene's germline CDR1 is MDHEN and CDR2 SYDVKM. The V end was cut by 6 bases, the J end by 4 bases, with 19 bases between. CDR3 length equals 16 residues. CDR3 in DNA: TGTGCCAGCAGACCGAAGGGGACAAGGAGAAATCAGCCCCAGCATTTT. Residues: CASRPKGTRRNQPQHF.

This rearrangement joins TRBV5-4 to TRBJ1-2; the match to TRBD1 covers 10 bases. Germline trimming cut 1 base from V and 2 bases from J; bases unmatched to any gene: 2. The CDR3 is made up of 15 amino acids. The germline CDR1 and CDR2 sequences are SGHNT and YYREEE (reference sequence). The CDR3 DNA follows: TGTGCCAGCAGCTTGCCGACAGGGGGCAACTATGGCTACACCTTC. Its translation is CASSLPTGGNYGYTF.

The genes are TRBV6-2 or TRBV6-3 and TRBJ1-1; 7 bases are shared with TRBD1. The ends lost 6 bases at V and 1 base at J; junction bases unmatched: 8. Per the germline V gene, CDR1 is MNHEY and CDR2 is SVGEGT. There are 15 residues in the CDR3. CDR3 DNA sequence: TGTGCCAGCAGCCAACGCAGGGGGGGGAACACTGAAGCTTTCTTT. This gives the protein CASSQRRGGNTEAFF.

The rearrangement joins TRBV9 to TRBJ1-4; 9 positions agree with TRBD1. V was clipped by 7 bases and J by 6 bases; unmatched bases: 13. Germline V lookup: CDR1 SGDLS, CDR2 YYNGEE. CDR3 length: 16 residues. CDR3 in DNA: TGTGCCAGCTCCTGGGGGACAGGGAGCGGGGATGAAAAACTGTTTTTT. Protein: CASSWGTGSGDEKLFF.

The chain is built from TRBV28 and TRBJ1-2, with 7 bases fitting TRBD1. The CDR3 has 15 residues. V was pared by 4 bases and J by 14 bases, with 19 bases of the junction left unmatched. Germline CDR1 is MDHEN and CDR2 is SYDVKM. The DNA of the CDR3 is TGTGCCAGCAGTTCACCCGGTGGCAGGGGGAAGATCGGGACCTTC. Translating gives CASSSPGGRGKIGTF.

The J gene is TRBJ2-1, the V gene TRBV7-2; tentatively, D is TRBD1 (5 bases). The CDR3 runs to 16 residues. V lost 5 bases and J lost 4, with 18 bases in between. Per germline, CDR1 SGHTA and CDR2 FQGNSA. CDR3 in amino acids: CASSRVRGPFYNEQFF. In nucleotides, the CDR3 is TGTGCCAGCAGCAGGGTAAGGGGCCCGTTTTACAATGAGCAGTTCTTC.

V is TRBV11-1 and J is TRBJ2-1; D remains ambiguous. V lost 4 bases, J lost 7 bases, and 11 bases lay in between. The CDR3 sequence is 13 residues long. Germline CDR1 and CDR2: SGHAT and FQDESV (reference sequence). The CDR3 reads CASSWGTGNEQFF. CDR3 bases: TGTGCCAGCAGCTGGGGTACCGGAAATGAGCAGTTCTTC.

The chain combines TRBV5-8 with TRBJ1-5, with D possibly being TRBD1 (5 bases). From germline, CDR1 is SGHTS and CDR2 YDEGEE. The CDR3 has 14 amino acids. The V end lost 4 bases, the J end lost 5 bases, and 13 bases lay between the germline ends. CDR3: CASSLPGDHQPQHF. CDR3 sequence (DNA): TGTGCCAGCAGCCTCCCGGGGGATCATCAGCCCCAGCATTTT. The whole variable domain, filled in from reference TRBV5-8 and TRBJ1-5, reads EAGVTQSPTHLIKTRGQQATLRCSPISGHTSVYWYQQALGLGLQFLLWYDEGEERNRGNFPPRFSGRQFPNYSSELNVNALELEDSALYLCASSLPGDHQPQHFGDGTRLSIL.

The V and J genes are TRBV3-1 (or the pseudogene TRBV3-2) and TRBJ2-7; D call uncertain. Germline-derived CDR1 and CDR2 are LGHDT and YNNKEL (reference sequence). The CDR3 contains 17 residues. V lost 3 bases, J lost 2 bases, and 20 bases lay in between. The CDR3, as DNA: TGTGCCAGCAGCCAGCAGGCGGCGCCGACCCACCCCTACGAGCAGTACTTC. The encoded protein is CASSQQAAPTHPYEQYF.

The chain recombines TRBV19 with TRBJ2-7; 8 bases align to TRBD1. Germline V CDR1 and CDR2: LNHDA, SQIVND (reference sequence). This CDR3 region has 15 residues. The V segment lost 4 bases and the J segment 4 bases; nucleotides outside the gene matches: 9. The CDR3 sequence: CASSTGQATPYEQYF. In nucleotides, the CDR3 is TGTGCCAGTAGTACGGGACAGGCGACACCTTACGAGCAGTACTTC. Full variable domain (remainder filled in from reference TRBV19 and TRBJ2-7): DGGITQSPKYLFRKEGQNVTLSCEQNLNHDAMYWYRQDPGQGLRLIYYSQIVNDFQKGDIAEGYSVSREKKESFPLTVTSAQKNPTAFYLCASSTGQATPYEQYFGPGTRLTVT.

The rearrangement links TRBV5-1 to TRBJ1-2; 8 bases align to TRBD1. V was pared by 2 bases and J by 6 bases, with 3 bases of the junction left unmatched. Germline assignment: CDR1 SGHRS and CDR2 YFSETQ. There are 13 residues in the CDR3. In DNA, the CDR3 is TGCGCCAGCAGCTTAAAGACAGGGGATGGCTACACCTTC. It specifies CASSLKTGDGYTF.

V and J are TRBV20-1 and TRBJ2-3; TRBD1 might be the D (6 bases). The germline gives CDR1 DFQATT, CDR2 SNEGSKA (reference sequence). V was trimmed by 3 bases and J by 4 bases, leaving 14 bases between them. The CDR3 is 14 amino acids. The CDR3 is CSASRGMAPDTQYF. In DNA, the CDR3 is TGCAGTGCTAGTAGGGGGATGGCCCCAGATACGCAGTATTTT.